The TCR beta chain described here comes from a study of control samples from healthy donors and cancer patients. The assay was immunoSEQ multiplex PCR, and TCRdb's table has in-frame clones only and misses some. The table lists about 82,000 clones, 94% of them singletons. Input material: blood. This clonotype was obtained from a woman under 30 in good health.

CDR3 nucleotide sequence: TGTGCCAGCAGTCTAGAAAGCGGGCGTGATACGCAGTATTTT. Amino acid sequence: CASSLESGRDTQYF. V gene TRBV27 combines with J gene TRBJ2-3, with a weak D call TRBD2 (6 bases). CDR3 length: 14 amino acids. V was trimmed by 5 bases and J by 6 bases, leaving 15 bases between them. The germline gives CDR1 MNHEY, CDR2 SMNVEV (reference sequence).